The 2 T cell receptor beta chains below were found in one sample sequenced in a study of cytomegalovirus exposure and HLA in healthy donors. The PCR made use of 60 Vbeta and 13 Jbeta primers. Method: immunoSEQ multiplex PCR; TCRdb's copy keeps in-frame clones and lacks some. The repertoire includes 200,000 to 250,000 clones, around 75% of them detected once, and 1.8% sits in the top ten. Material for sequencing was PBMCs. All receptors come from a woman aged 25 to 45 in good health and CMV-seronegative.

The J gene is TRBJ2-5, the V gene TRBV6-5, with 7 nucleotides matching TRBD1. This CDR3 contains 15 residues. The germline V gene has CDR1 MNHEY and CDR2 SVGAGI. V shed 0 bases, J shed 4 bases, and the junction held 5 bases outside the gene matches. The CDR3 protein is CASSYSGGQGETQYF. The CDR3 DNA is TGTGCCAGCAGTTACTCAGGGGGCCAAGGAGAGACCCAGTACTTC.

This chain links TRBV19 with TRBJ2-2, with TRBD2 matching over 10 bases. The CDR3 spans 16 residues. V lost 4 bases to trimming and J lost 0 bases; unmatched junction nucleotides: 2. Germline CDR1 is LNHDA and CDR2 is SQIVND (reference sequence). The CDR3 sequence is CASSSSGGSNTGELFF. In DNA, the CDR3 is TGTGCCAGTAGTAGTAGCGGGGGGTCGAACACCGGGGAGCTGTTTTTT.